The text below deals with one TCR beta chain. As processed by the authors: The assay estimated nucleated cells by amplifying reference gene primers. Here immunoSEQ multiplex PCR was the method, and the copy in TCRdb shows in-frame clones only, minus some. That table furnishes V, J and clone size, whereas the DNA furnished D and trimming. The sample has approximately 74,000 clones, about 89% seen once. The CDR3 extends over 11 amino acids. The V end was cut by 5 bases, the J end by 0 bases, with 2 bases between. CDR1 SGHTA and CDR2 FQGNSA come from the germline V gene. The data were obtained in a study of blood T cell repertoires in COVID-19. Looking at the study overall: There were acute and convalescent COVID-19 samples, and they came from the United States, Italy and Spain. T cells, B-cell-depleted T cells, or PBMCs supplied cDNA or gDNA.

The sequencing sample was made of peripheral blood. The V call is TRBV7-2, the J call TRBJ2-7; D not certain. This receptor was identified in a woman aged 55-69 years with acute or convalescent COVID-19. This CDR3 is CASSHSYEQYF. The CDR3 DNA reads TGTGCCAGCAGCCACTCCTACGAGCAGTACTTC.